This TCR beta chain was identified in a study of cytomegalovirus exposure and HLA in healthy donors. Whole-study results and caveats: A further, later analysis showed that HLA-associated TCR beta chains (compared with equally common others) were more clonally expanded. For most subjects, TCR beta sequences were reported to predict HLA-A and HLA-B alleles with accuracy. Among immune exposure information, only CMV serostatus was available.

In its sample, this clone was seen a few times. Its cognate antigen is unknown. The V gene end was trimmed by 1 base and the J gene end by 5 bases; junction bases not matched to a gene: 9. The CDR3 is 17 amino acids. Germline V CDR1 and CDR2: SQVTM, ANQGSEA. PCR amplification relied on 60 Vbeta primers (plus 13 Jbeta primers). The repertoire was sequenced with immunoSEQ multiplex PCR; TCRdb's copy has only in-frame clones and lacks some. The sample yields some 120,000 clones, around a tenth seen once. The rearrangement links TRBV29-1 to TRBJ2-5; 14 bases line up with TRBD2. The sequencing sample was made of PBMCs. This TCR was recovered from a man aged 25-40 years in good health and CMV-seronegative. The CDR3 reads CSVEGTGLAGVSETQYF. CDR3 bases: TGCAGCGTTGAAGGAACGGGACTAGCGGGAGTCTCTGAGACCCAGTACTTC.